Listed below are T cell receptor beta chains from one sample, sequenced in a study of cytomegalovirus exposure and HLA in healthy donors. The protocol was immunoSEQ multiplex PCR, while the TCRdb copy is restricted to in-frame clones and leaves out a portion. The sample contains around 150,000 clones, just under 65% of which appear only once. Source material: PBMCs. Every receptor here comes from a woman aged 60-75 years in good health and CMV-seropositive. CDR3s include the opening cysteine and the closing phenylalanine or tryptophan. The D gene is left open where the match is weak. For some rows the clone size is stated as once, few or many, or as a class when expanded; others skip it.

>TRBV6-6|NA|TRBD1|TRBJ2-5
TGTGCCAGCAGTTACTCGCGGACAGGGAGATCGGAGACCCAGTACTTC
CASSYSRTGRSETQYF
>TRBV19|NA|NA|TRBJ2-1
TGTGCCAGTAGTATGTCCCCCGTCGGTGAGCAGTTCTTC
CASSMSPVGEQFF
>TRBV6-1|NA|NA|TRBJ1-2
TGTGCCAGCAGTGAAGGTCCGGTCTATGGCTACACCTTC
CASSEGPVYGYTF
>TRBV29-1|NA|NA|TRBJ1-1
TGCAGCGTTGACCGCGGGGGTGAAGCTTTCTTT
CSVDRGGEAFF
>TRBV30|few|NA|TRBJ2-1
TGTGCCTGGACCCCTGGGGGGAGCAATGAGCAGTTCTTC
CAWTPGGSNEQFF
>TRBV12-5|few|TRBD2|TRBJ2-1
TGTGCTAGTGGTCCGGGGGGATTCCCCTACAATGAGCAGTTCTTC
CASGPGGFPYNEQFF
>TRBV30|NA|TRBD1|TRBJ1-1
TGTGCCTGGGACAGGGTGAATACTATGAACACTGAAGCTTTCTTT
CAWDRVNTMNTEAFF
>TRBV6-6|NA|TRBD1|TRBJ1-1
TGTGCCAGCAGTCCCTGGACAGGGGGGATGGGAACTGAAGCTTTCTTT
CASSPWTGGMGTEAFF
>TRBV5-1|NA|NA|TRBJ2-3
TGCGCCAGCAGCTTGGCCTATGCGAGCACAGATACGCAGTATTTT
CASSLAYASTDTQYF
>TRBV6-5|NA|NA|TRBJ2-7
TGTGCCAGCAGTTTTGACAGAAAAGCCTACGAGCAGTACTTC
CASSFDRKAYEQYF
>TRBV4-3|few|NA|TRBJ1-3
TGCGCCAGCAGCTCCCAAGGGTGGGGGCTAGGAAACACCATATATTTT
CASSSQGWGLGNTIYF
>TRBV28|NA|NA|TRBJ1-2
TGTGCCAGCAGTTTCCCGAGGTACTATGGCTACACCTTC
CASSFPRYYGYTF
>TRBV5-1|few|NA|TRBJ2-7
TGCGCCAGCAGCTTGGTCAGTGCCTACGAGCAGTACTTC
CASSLVSAYEQYF
>TRBV7-2|few|TRBD2|TRBJ2-7
TGTGCCAGCAGCCCCCGCGGCTCTAGCGGGAGGGCCTACGAGCAGTACTTC
CASSPRGSSGRAYEQYF
>TRBV11-2|NA|TRBD2|TRBJ2-1
TGTGCCAGCAGGAGGGTAGCGGGAGAGTTTGAGCAGTTCTTC
CASRRVAGEFEQFF
>TRBV30|few|TRBD2|TRBJ2-3
TGTGCCTGGAGTGTATCGAGCGGGAGTACAGATACGCAGTATTTT
CAWSVSSGSTDTQYF
>TRBV5-1|NA|NA|TRBJ2-7
TGCGCCAGCTCCCAGGGGGACTTTTACGAGCAGTACTTC
CASSQGDFYEQYF